These T cell receptor beta chains were read from a single sample in a study of OX40 agonist ivuxolimab in advanced cancers. The assay was immunoSEQ multiplex PCR, and TCRdb's table has in-frame clones only and misses some. Among under 70,000 clones, 80% to 90% were seen once, and the ten largest hold 1.4%. The material was CD4+ or CD8+ T cells sorted from blood, obtained in a trial of the OX40 agonist ivuxolimab. These receptors all stem from an adult with an advanced solid tumor such as melanoma, head and neck, liver or kidney cancer. Both conserved end residues are part of each CDR3. D genes are given only for firm matches. Where a row states a size, it is once, few, many or the class of an expanded clone; other rows omit it.

TRBV20-1	-	-	TRBJ1-1	TGCAGTGTTGCGAAGAACACTGAAGCTTTCTTT	CSVAKNTEAFF
TRBV4-1	-	TRBD2	TRBJ2-3	TGCGCCAGCAGCCGCGGACTAGCGGGAGTACTGCTTGGCACAGATACGCAGTATTTT	CASSRGLAGVLLGTDTQYF
TRBV30	-	TRBD1	TRBJ1-4	TGTGCCTGGAGCCCACAGGGGGGCCGTAATGAAAAACTGTTTTTT	CAWSPQGGRNEKLFF
TRBV7-8	-	TRBD1	TRBJ2-5	TGTGCCAGCAAATTCGGGACAGGGGAAGAGACCCAGTACTTC	CASKFGTGEETQYF
TRBV4-2	-	-	TRBJ1-5	TGTGCCAGCAGCCAACCGAACAGGGCAGGGCCCCAGCATTTT	CASSQPNRAGPQHF
TRBV18	-	TRBD1	TRBJ2-7	TGTGCCAGCTCACCACGATCGCCTACAGGGGCGTACTCCTACGAGCAGTACTTC	CASSPRSPTGAYSYEQYF
TRBV28	-	-	TRBJ1-1	TGTGCCAGCAGTTTATCAGGGTGGTTGGCTTTCTTT	CASSLSGWLAFF
TRBV5-1	-	TRBD2	TRBJ2-7	TGCGCCAGCAGCTTGGCGGCGGGGGGGCCCTACGAGCAGTACTTC	CASSLAAGGPYEQYF
TRBV5-1	once	-	TRBJ1-1	TGCGCCAGCAGCTTGGGACAGCTATTGACTGAAGCTTTCTTT	CASSLGQLLTEAFF
TRBV7-9	-	-	TRBJ1-3	TGTGCCAGCAGCTTACAAACAGGTCGTGGGGGAGACACCATATATTTT	CASSLQTGRGGDTIYF
TRBV19	-	TRBD1	TRBJ2-5	TGTGCCAGTACCATGACAGGGGCTCAAGAGACCCAGTACTTC	CASTMTGAQETQYF
TRBV11-3	-	-	TRBJ2-7	TGTGCCAGCAGCCATAGCGACGGTGGTGGCTACGAGCAGTACTTC	CASSHSDGGGYEQYF
TRBV11-3	-	-	TRBJ1-1	TGTGCCAGCAGCTTAGGGTCAGGTTCGAACACTGAAGCTTTCTTT	CASSLGSGSNTEAFF
TRBV29-1	-	TRBD1	TRBJ1-1	TGCAGCGCCTCCGACAGGGAGAACACTGAAGCTTTCTTT	CSASDRENTEAFF
TRBV6-6	-	TRBD2	TRBJ2-7	TGTGCCAGCAGCCTGGGGGGGGAGCTCGGGCAGTACTTC	CASSLGGELGQYF
TRBV2	-	-	TRBJ2-4	TGTGCCAGCAGGCCGACTGGGGGAGCCAAAAACATTCAGTACTTC	CASRPTGGAKNIQYF
TRBV5-6	-	-	TRBJ1-4	TGTGCCAGCAGCTTGGCAGGGAATGAAAAACTGTTTTTT	CASSLAGNEKLFF
TRBV27	-	-	TRBJ2-1	TGTGCCAGCAGTTTAACGTGGGGATCCTACAATGAGCAGTTCTTC	CASSLTWGSYNEQFF
TRBV5-6	-	TRBD1	TRBJ2-6	TGTGCCACCGACAGGGCTGGGGCCAACGTCCTGACTTTC	CATDRAGANVLTF
TRBV30	-	-	TRBJ1-3	TGTGCCTGGAGCCCCTTACTAAACACCATATATTTT	CAWSPLLNTIYF
TRBV6-6	-	TRBD1	TRBJ1-5	TGTGCCAGCAGGGTTCAGACAGGGTCCCATCAGCCCCAGCATTTT	CASRVQTGSHQPQHF
TRBV18	-	-	TRBJ2-7	TGTGCCAGCTCAGGGACATCGCCCTACGAGCAGTACTTC	CASSGTSPYEQYF
TRBV5-4	-	-	TRBJ2-5	TGTGCCAGCAGCCAAGTGGGGGAGACCCAGTACTTC	CASSQVGETQYF
TRBV30	-	-	TRBJ2-2	TGTGCCTGGAGTGTCGGAGCAGGGAGGACCGGGGAGCTGTTTTTT	CAWSVGAGRTGELFF
TRBV9	-	-	TRBJ2-7	TGTGCCAGCAGCGTAGACGGCGCCTACGAGCAGTACTTC	CASSVDGAYEQYF
TRBV29-1	-	-	TRBJ1-5	TGCAGCGTTGGGCCAGGGGGCAATCAGCCCCAGCATTTT	CSVGPGGNQPQHF
TRBV13	-	TRBD2	TRBJ2-3	TGTGCCAGCAGCCTGACTAGCGATACGCAGTATTTT	CASSLTSDTQYF
TRBV5-1	-	TRBD2	TRBJ2-7	TGTGCCAGCAGCCCAGCGCTAGCGGGGGACTACGAGCAGTACTTC	CASSPALAGDYEQYF
TRBV11-3	-	TRBD1	TRBJ2-2	TGTGCCAGCAGCTTGGGACAGGTGCACCGGGGAGCTGTTTTT	CASSLGQVHRGAVF
TRBV29-1	-	TRBD2	TRBJ2-7	TGCAGCGTTGTTCTAGCGGTCCACGAGCAGTACTTC	CSVVLAVHEQYF
TRBV28	-	-	TRBJ2-1	TGTGCCAGCAGTTTGCAGGGAACCTACAATGAGCAGTTCTTC	CASSLQGTYNEQFF
TRBV7-2	-	-	TRBJ2-2	TGTGCCAGCAGTCTTGACAGGCTGGCCACCGGGGAACTGTTTTTT	CASSLDRLATGELFF
TRBV5-1	-	-	TRBJ2-3	TGCGCCAGCAGCCCCGGGGCAGGGGCCACAGATACGCAGTATTTT	CASSPGAGATDTQYF
TRBV5-4	-	-	TRBJ2-5	TGTGCCAGCAGCCATACGTCGCGGGGCCGGTCAGAGACCCAGTACTTC	CASSHTSRGRSETQYF
TRBV10-3	-	-	TRBJ1-1	TGTGCCATCAGTGAGTCGAGGGAGGAGGTAGCTTTCTTT	CAISESREEVAFF
TRBV19	-	-	TRBJ1-1	TGTGCCAGTAGTATAGGCCAGTCGAACACTGAAGCTTTCTTT	CASSIGQSNTEAFF
TRBV30	-	-	TRBJ2-7	TGTGCCTGGAGTAATAGCTACGAGCAGTACTTC	CAWSNSYEQYF
TRBV9	-	TRBD2	TRBJ2-7	TGTGCCAGCAGCGTAGGGGAAACTAGCGGGAGAGGCGAGCAGTACTTC	CASSVGETSGRGEQYF
TRBV7-2	-	-	TRBJ2-3	TGTGCCAGCAGCTGGGGTGGGCCTAGCACAGATACGCAGTATTTT	CASSWGGPSTDTQYF
TRBV27	-	TRBD1	TRBJ1-4	TGTGCCAGCAGACCGACATTTTTTGGACAGGGAACTAATGAAAAACTGTTTTTT	CASRPTFFGQGTNEKLFF
TRBV7-3	-	TRBD1	TRBJ1-1	TGTGCCAGCAGCCGAGGACAGGGGATGAACACTGAAGCTTTCTTT	CASSRGQGMNTEAFF
TRBV5-1	-	TRBD1	TRBJ1-1	TGCGCCAGTCGGAGGACAGGGCCTGAACTTGAAGCTTTCTTT	CASRRTGPELEAFF
TRBV10-3	-	-	TRBJ2-7	TGTGCCACCCTAGACGGCTACGAGCAGTACTTC	CATLDGYEQYF
TRBV2	-	-	TRBJ2-2	TGTGCCAGCAGTGAAAGGGGCGACGGCACCGGGGAGCTGTTTTTT	CASSERGDGTGELFF
TRBV5-6	-	TRBD1	TRBJ2-7	TGTGCCAGCAGTTTTAGGGGGACAGGGGGTCCCTACGAGCAGTACTTC	CASSFRGTGGPYEQYF
TRBV5-6	-	-	TRBJ2-3	TGTGCCAGCAGTCTAGTTCACCCCCCAGATACGCAGTATTTT	CASSLVHPPDTQYF
TRBV29-1	medium-sized	-	TRBJ1-3	TGCAGCGTTGAAGTCGGAAGCTCTGGAAACACCATATATTTT	CSVEVGSSGNTIYF
TRBV10-2	once	TRBD1	TRBJ2-5	TGCGCCAGCGGGACAGGGGTTCAAGAGACCCAGTACTTC	CASGTGVQETQYF
TRBV30	-	TRBD1	TRBJ2-7	TGTGCCTGGACTCGGACAGGGCTCTACGAGCAGTACTTC	CAWTRTGLYEQYF
TRBV19	-	-	TRBJ1-2	TGTGCCAGTAGTATTGGCCAGGGAGACTATGGCTACACCTTC	CASSIGQGDYGYTF
TRBV4-1	-	TRBD1	TRBJ1-4	TGCGCCAGCAGCCATTGGAGACAGGGGGGTAATGAAAAACTGTTTTTT	CASSHWRQGGNEKLFF
TRBV7-9	-	-	TRBJ2-6	TGTGCCAGCAGCTTAGCCGTATCTGGGGCCAACGTCCTGACTTTC	CASSLAVSGANVLTF
TRBV2	-	-	TRBJ2-7	TGTGCCAGCAGTGAAAGGGCCGAGCGTTACTTC	CASSERAERYF